The clone carrying this T cell receptor (beta chain) has at least ten counts. The antigen is undetermined. A Clinical Activity Score of at least 3, a NOSPECS grade of at least 4 and a duration under 3 months were recorded in the ophthalmopathy patients. This record belongs to a study of T cells in Graves' hyperthyroidism and ophthalmopathy. Study-wide results and limits: With a median lead of roughly 6.2 months before onset, the model predicted ophthalmopathy. Among clonotypes expanded in thyroid above 0.001, most were also found in blood.

Using RNA transcripts as the source, TCR beta CDR3 regions were amplified. When the TCR CDR3 underwent first-round RT-PCR, the HTBI primer set was used. Each CDR3 protein is one row after TCRdb ran MiXCR on the multiplex PCR reads. The data hold approximately 250,000 distinct CDR3 sequences, with around 25% observed a single time. The CDR3 has 13 residues. V was clipped by 5 bases and J by 1 base, with 9 bases between them. Germline values: CDR1 MNHEY, CDR2 SVGAGI. The sample consisted of blood. This sequence was found in a middle-aged woman with Graves' ophthalmopathy. The chain carries TRBV6-5 and TRBJ2-7; D call uncertain. The CDR3 loop reads CASSPEWSYEQYF. CDR3 nucleotides: TGTGCCAGCAGTCCGGAGTGGTCCTACGAGCAGTACTTC.